The 10 T cell receptor beta chains in this list originate from one sample, sequenced in a study of human T cells and chemical hapten exposure. The time point: patch test 2, 6 weeks after DPC sensitization. Sample treatment: therapeutic diphenylcyclopropenone sensitization with weekly scalp DPC. Using its own MiXCR run on the RACE reads, TCRdb lists one record per CDR3 protein. The sample lists fewer than 150,000 distinct CDR3 sequences; about an eighth were seen once. The specimen was whole blood, collected in connection with sensitization to the hapten diphenylcyclopropenone (DPC). The source of these receptors is a woman aged 45-65 years with alopecia areata. Some clones in this sample may be carry-over from other donors' samples.

In this sample, this clonotype turned up many times. This chain joins TRBV10-3 and TRBJ2-7; no firm D call. The germline V and J ends were trimmed by 3 bases and 0 bases, with 12 bases remaining between them. The CDR3 has 15 amino acids. The germline V gene encodes CDR1 ENHRY and CDR2 SYGVKD. This chain's CDR3 is CAISDSAASSYEQYF. The CDR3 nucleotides are TGTGCCATCAGTGATTCAGCCGCCAGCTCCTACGAGCAGTACTTC.

The CDR3 DNA sequence: TGCGCCAGCAGCCAAGGCCCAGTAGGGGGGGCGCAGGGAAACACCATATATTTT. Its translation: CASSQGPVGGAQGNTIYF. This chain links TRBV4-3 with TRBJ1-3; D may be TRBD1 (6 bases). Trimming removed 1 base at V and 4 bases at J, with 20 bases between. CDR1 LGHNA and CDR2 YSLEER come from the germline V gene. The CDR3 totals 18 residues.

This clonotype was detected many times. V and J are TRBV7-9 and TRBJ2-7; 7 nucleotides match TRBD2. V lost 3 bases, J lost 4 bases, and 6 bases stayed unmatched. The CDR3 has 14 amino acids. Germline assignment: CDR1 SEHNR and CDR2 FQNEAQ (reference sequence). CDR3 region: CASSFGGTVYEQYF. CDR3 nucleotides: TGTGCCAGCAGCTTCGGGGGGACGGTGTACGAGCAGTACTTC.

This clonotype appeared a few times. The rearrangement links TRBV20-1 to TRBJ1-5; 10 nucleotides match TRBD1. Germline lookup yields CDR1 DFQATT and CDR2 SNEGSKA (reference sequence). Trimming cost V 6 bases and J 7 bases; bases outside gene matches: 9. CDR3 length: 14 amino acids. CDR3 nucleotides: TGCAGTGCCCAAGGACAGGGGGACAACCAGCCCCAGCATTTT. Its protein is CSAQGQGDNQPQHF.

This clonotype has more than one count but fewer than ten. This chain uses TRBV5-1 with TRBJ2-6; no reliable D call. The V end lost 7 bases, the J end lost 0 bases, and 8 bases lay between the germline ends. Germline V gene sequence: CDR1 SGHRS, CDR2 YFSETQ. The CDR3 consists of 14 residues. CDR3 nucleotides: TGCGCCAGCGACCCAGACTCTGGGGCCAACGTCCTGACTTTC. Amino acid sequence: CASDPDSGANVLTF.

The J gene is TRBJ1-1, the V gene TRBV20-1; 10 bases are shared with TRBD1. Germline trimming cut 5 bases from V and 5 bases from J; bases unmatched to any gene: 8. The CDR3 sequence is 14 residues long. The germline V gene encodes CDR1 DFQATT and CDR2 SNEGSKA (reference sequence). The CDR3 spells CSAGAGTGETEAFF. The CDR3, as DNA: TGCAGTGCTGGAGCGGGGACAGGGGAAACTGAAGCTTTCTTT.

This clonotype has a handful of counts. The chain recombines TRBV7-2 with TRBJ1-2, with TRBD1 matching 10 bases. Germline V CDR1 and CDR2: SGHTA, FQGNSA. The CDR3 extends over 16 amino acids. The V and J ends lost 4 bases and 6 bases, in that order; junction bases with no gene match: 11. The CDR3 bases are TGTGCCAGCAGCTCGCACCTGGACAGGGGGGCCCATGGCTACACCTTC. Its protein is CASSSHLDRGAHGYTF. Filled out from reference TRBV7-2 and TRBJ1-2, the complete variable domain reads GAGVSQSPSNKVTEKGKDVELRCDPISGHTALYWYRQSLGQGLEFLIYFQGNSAPDKSGLPSDRFSAERTGGSVSTLTIQRTQQEDSAVYLCASSSHLDRGAHGYTFGSGTRLTVV.

This clonotype was detected ten times or more. The chain carries TRBV28 and TRBJ2-1; unclear D gene. The germline V gene encodes CDR1 MDHEN and CDR2 SYDVKM. The CDR3 is made up of 12 amino acids. V shed 2 bases and J shed 8 bases, with 7 bases lying between them. CDR3 coding DNA: TGTGCCAGCAGTTTACGCTCGGATGAGCAGTTCTTC. Encoded protein: CASSLRSDEQFF.

This chain links TRBV11-3 with TRBJ2-3, with D perhaps matching TRBD2 (5 bases). Germline assignment: CDR1 SGHNT and CDR2 YENEEA. V shed 4 bases and J shed 6 bases, with 11 bases lying between them. This CDR3 has 13 residues. The DNA of the CDR3 is TGTGCCAGCAGCTCCGCCCAGCGGGATACGCAGTATTTT. Protein sequence: CASSSAQRDTQYF. Combining the CDR3 with reference TRBV11-3 and TRBJ2-3 gives the whole variable domain EAGVVQSPRYKIIEKKQPVAFWCNPISGHNTLYWYLQNLGQGPELLIRYENEEAVDDSQLPKDRFSAERLKGVDSTLKIQPAELGDSAVYLCASSSAQRDTQYFGPGTRLTVL.

The sample holds many counts of this clonotype. This chain joins TRBV20-1 and TRBJ2-3, with 10 bases that match TRBD1. J lost 1 base, V lost 7 bases, and 2 bases had no gene match. The CDR3 spans 13 residues. Germline V CDR1 and CDR2: DFQATT, SNEGSKA (reference sequence). In nucleotides, the CDR3 is TGCAGTGGAGGGACAGGGGGCACAGATACGCAGTATTTT. Amino acid sequence: CSGGTGGTDTQYF.